The clone carrying this TCR beta chain was seen just once. Its target is unknown. The same CDR3 also results from other DNA sequences found in this sample. V was pared by 3 bases and J by 2 bases, with 8 bases between. Per germline, CDR1 MDHEN and CDR2 SYDVKM. CDR3 length: 14 amino acids. Every donor was a Caucasian adult from Nashville, Tennessee. This sample is part of a study of shared clonotypes between healthy human individuals. General study findings and limits: The four-donor shared clonotypes exceeded non-shared clonotypes in generation probability, with non-shared ones scoring lower.

The protocol was immunoSEQ multiplex PCR, while the TCRdb copy is restricted to in-frame clones and leaves out a portion. The sample shows millions of clones, 85% to 95% of them seen only once. The chain carries TRBV28 and TRBJ1-5; tentative D call: TRBD1 (5 bases). The sequencing sample was made of naive CD4+ T cells sorted from blood. Stated subset: CD45RA+ positively selected. This clonotype was sampled from a man aged 18 to 29 in good health. The chain's CDR3 is CASSFPRGNQPQHF. As DNA, the CDR3 is TGTGCCAGCAGTTTCCCCAGGGGCAATCAGCCCCAGCATTTT. Full variable domain (missing parts from reference TRBV28 and TRBJ1-5): DVKVTQSSRYLVKRTGEKVFLECVQDMDHENMFWYRQDPGLGLRLIYFSYDVKMKEKGDIPEGYSVSREKKERFSLILESASTNQTSMYLCASSFPRGNQPQHFGDGTRLSIL.